These 4 T cell receptor beta chains were all obtained from the same sample, sequenced in a study of regulatory T cells in long-lasting Graves disease. Time point: newly diagnosed GD, antithyroid drugs for less than 3 months. From PBMCs, RNA was extracted and then used to make the TCR library. Arm-PCR of CDR3 regions and iRepertoire HTBI primers were used to build TCR beta libraries. One entry per CDR3 protein, called by TCRdb with MiXCR from the multiplex PCR reads. The sample holds a few hundred thousand distinct CDR3 sequences; approximately 15% are singletons and the top ten take about a sixth. These sequences were also reported in another study, on T cells in Graves' hyperthyroidism and ophthalmopathy.

The specimen was peripheral blood mononuclear cells (PBMCs), collected at new diagnosis, from a patient treated with antithyroid drugs. The receptors stem from a woman in her forties or fifties with Graves disease.

This clonotype was seen repeatedly, ten times or more. The chain combines TRBV11-1 with TRBJ2-3, with D perhaps matching TRBD1 (6 bases). Germline values: CDR1 SGHAT, CDR2 FQDESV (reference sequence). This CDR3 region has 16 residues. The V and J ends lost 1 base and 2 bases respectively, with 13 bases between them. The CDR3 here is CASSLVGGAVTDTQYF. The CDR3 DNA is TGTGCCAGCAGCTTAGTAGGGGGAGCGGTCACAGATACGCAGTATTTT.

This clonotype was counted at least ten times. The rearrangement joins TRBV28 to TRBJ1-5; D gene uncertain. The V end lost 8 bases, the J end lost 5 bases, and 16 bases lay between the germline ends. Germline CDR1 MDHEN, CDR2 SYDVKM. CDR3 length: 14 amino acids. The CDR3 region is CASLLGSDYQPQHF. The CDR3 coding sequence is TGTGCCAGCTTACTAGGGTCAGATTATCAGCCCCAGCATTTT.

This clonotype was picked up many times. The chain employs TRBV13 and TRBJ2-7; the match to TRBD2 covers 8 bases. The V gene end was trimmed by 4 bases and the J gene end by 4 bases; junction bases not matched to a gene: 6. The germline CDR1 and CDR2 sequences are PRHDT and FYEKMQ (reference sequence). The CDR3 consists of 14 residues. CDR3 region: CASSSGLAFYEQYF. The CDR3 DNA is TGTGCCAGCAGCTCCGGACTAGCCTTTTACGAGCAGTACTTC.

The table lists this clonotype with many counts. V gene TRBV7-2 combines with J gene TRBJ2-5; possible D gene TRBD1, 6 bases. The V and J ends lost 5 bases and 2 bases respectively, with 12 bases between them. Germline CDR1 reads SGHTA; CDR2 reads FQGNSA. This CDR3 spans 14 amino acids. The DNA for the CDR3 is TGTGCCAGCAGCCCAAGGACAGTTCAAGAGACCCAGTACTTC. Protein product: CASSPRTVQETQYF. Filled out from reference TRBV7-2 and TRBJ2-5, the complete variable domain reads GAGVSQSPSNKVTEKGKDVELRCDPISGHTALYWYRQSLGQGLEFLIYFQGNSAPDKSGLPSDRFSAERTGGSVSTLTIQRTQQEDSAVYLCASSPRTVQETQYFGPGTRLLVL.